This record concerns one TCR beta chain sequence. This CDR3 comprises 14 residues. Trimming stripped 0 bases from V and 2 bases from J, with 9 bases between. Germline V gene sequence: CDR1 SGHRS, CDR2 YFSETQ. The data belong to a study of control samples from healthy donors and cancer patients. Here immunoSEQ multiplex PCR was the method, and the copy in TCRdb shows in-frame clones only, minus some. Here the sample spans 100,000 to 150,000 clones, approximately 92% being singletons. V usage is TRBV5-1 and J usage is TRBJ2-7; D is uncertain. This clonotype was obtained from a man in his forties in good health. Specimen: blood. CDR3 nucleotide sequence: TGCGCCAGCAGCTTGGACAGCAATACCTACGAGCAGTACTTC. It translates to CASSLDSNTYEQYF. The full variable domain, its missing parts supplied by reference TRBV5-1 and TRBJ2-7, is KAGVTQTPRYLIKTRGQQVTLSCSPISGHRSVSWYQQTPGQGLQFLFEYFSETQRNKGNFPGRFSGRQFSNSRSEMNVSTLELGDSALYLCASSLDSNTYEQYFGPGTRLTVT.